The T cell receptor beta chain under discussion was sequenced for a study of shared clonotypes between healthy human individuals. Background on the study: The donor pool was made up of a couple of women and three men aged 18 to 49.

Profiling relied on immunoSEQ multiplex PCR, and the TCRdb table lists in-frame clones only, not all of them. The sample carries fewer than 3 million clones, around 90% recorded once. V shed 5 bases and J 5 bases; nucleotides not matched to a gene: 9. Germline CDR1 reads SGHNT; CDR2 reads YYREEE (reference sequence). The CDR3 extends over 16 amino acids. The source material was naive CD4+ T cells from PBMCs. The subset: CD45RA+ positively selected. The genes are TRBV5-4 and TRBJ1-4, with TRBD1 matching over 10 bases. The sequence came from a man aged 18 to 29 in good health. Some clones in this sample may be carry-over from other donors' samples. The CDR3 region has the DNA TGTGCCAGCAGTTCTGGACAGGGGGATCTGAATGAAAAACTGTTTTTT. Its translation: CASSSGQGDLNEKLFF.